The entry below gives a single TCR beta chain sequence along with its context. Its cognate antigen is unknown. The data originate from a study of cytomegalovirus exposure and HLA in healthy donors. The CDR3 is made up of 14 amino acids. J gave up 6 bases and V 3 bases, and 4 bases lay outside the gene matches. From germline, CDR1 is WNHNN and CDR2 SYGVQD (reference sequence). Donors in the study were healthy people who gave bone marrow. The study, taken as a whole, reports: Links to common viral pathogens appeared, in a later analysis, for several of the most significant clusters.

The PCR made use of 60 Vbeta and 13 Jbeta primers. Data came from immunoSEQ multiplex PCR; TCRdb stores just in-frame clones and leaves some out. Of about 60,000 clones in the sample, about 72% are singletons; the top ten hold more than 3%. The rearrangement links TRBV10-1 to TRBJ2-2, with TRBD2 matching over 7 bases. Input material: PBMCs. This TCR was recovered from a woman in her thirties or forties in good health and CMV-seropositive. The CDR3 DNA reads TGCGCCAGCAGTGATCGGGGAGGGGCCGGGGAGCTGTTTTTT. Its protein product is CASSDRGGAGELFF.